This paragraph reports one T cell receptor (beta chain). The antigen remains undetermined. The conserved final phenylalanine or tryptophan is absent from the CDR3, which likely points to a read error. Three rounds of nested PCR, following a modified ARM-PCR protocol, produced the TCRbeta library. In TCRdb, the multiplex PCR reads were re-called with MiXCR into one record per CDR3 protein. There are some 84,000 distinct CDR3 sequences in the sample; about 61% occur only once, and approximately 15% lies in the top ten. This specimen comes from a study of tumor and adjacent non-tumor tissue in lung cancer. Background on the study: Patients were aged roughly 30 to 76, roughly 9 men and 4 to 6 women, stage I to III. On average, productive TCRbeta reads reached some 4.2 million per sample. Study findings and constraints: Significantly higher TCR diversity was found in tumor than normal lung.

V lost 6 bases and J lost 5, with 12 bases in between. The CDR3 sequence is 13 residues long. In germline, CDR1 is SGHAT, CDR2 FQDESV (reference sequence). No cell sorting was done before RNA was extracted from the tissue. The source of this sequence is a man aged 65-85 years with non-small cell lung cancer. Sequencing input: lung tumor tissue. V is TRBV11-1 and J is TRBJ2-3; no clear D. CDR3 DNA sequence: TGTGCCAGCAGGTCTGGACGAGGAGATACGCAGTATCTT. This sequence encodes CASRSGRGDTQYL.